This T cell receptor beta chain appears in the sequencing data of a study of human T cells and chemical hapten exposure. Study as a whole: Across samples, TCR yields varied, mostly owing to small differences in pooled library volumes.

This clonotype was picked up many times. Sample time point: healthy volunteer bleed at 6 weeks. Unfractionated whole blood was the source of the extracted total RNA. Via MiXCR, TCRdb re-called the RACE reads, giving one row per CDR3 protein. The sample consists of 60,000 to 90,000 distinct CDR3 sequences, around 9.4% of them appearing once. V was pared by 0 bases and J by 1 base, with 9 bases between. This CDR3 spans 15 amino acids. The V gene's germline CDR1 is DFQATT and CDR2 SNEGSKA (reference sequence). Source material: whole blood. The clonotype was recovered from a female donor in good health. Some clones in this sample may be carry-over from other donors' samples. V and J are TRBV20-1 and TRBJ2-2; D not resolved. The DNA for the CDR3 is TGCAGTGCTAGAGATGGCGGAGTGAACACCGGGGAGCTGTTTTTT. Its protein product is CSARDGGVNTGELFF.